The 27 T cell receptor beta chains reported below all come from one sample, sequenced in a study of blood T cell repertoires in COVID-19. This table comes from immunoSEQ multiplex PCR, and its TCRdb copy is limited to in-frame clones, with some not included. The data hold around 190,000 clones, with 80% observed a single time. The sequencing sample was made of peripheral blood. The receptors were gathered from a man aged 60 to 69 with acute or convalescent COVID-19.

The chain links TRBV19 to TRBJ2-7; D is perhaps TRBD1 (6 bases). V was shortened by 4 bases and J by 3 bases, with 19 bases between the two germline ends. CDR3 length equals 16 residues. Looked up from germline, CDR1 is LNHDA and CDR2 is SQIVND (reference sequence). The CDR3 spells CASSRASGAAHYEQYF. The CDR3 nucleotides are TGTGCCAGTAGTAGGGCATCAGGGGCGGCTCACTACGAGCAGTACTTC.

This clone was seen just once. CDR3 in DNA: TGTGCCAGCAGCTTAGAGGCAGGGGGCTCTTACGAGCAGTACTTC. Its translation: CASSLEAGGSYEQYF. The J gene is TRBJ2-7, the V gene TRBV7-2; 8 bases agree with TRBD1. The CDR3 totals 15 residues. Germline CDR1 and CDR2: SGHTA and FQGNSA. Trimming at V came to 1 base and at J to 4 bases, leaving 6 bases not matched to a gene.

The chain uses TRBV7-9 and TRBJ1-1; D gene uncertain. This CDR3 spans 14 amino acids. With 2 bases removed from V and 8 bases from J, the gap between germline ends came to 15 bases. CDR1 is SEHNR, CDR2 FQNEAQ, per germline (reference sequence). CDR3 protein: CASSLLPRDPEAFF. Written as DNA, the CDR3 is TGTGCCAGCAGCTTACTTCCACGGGATCCCGAAGCTTTCTTT.

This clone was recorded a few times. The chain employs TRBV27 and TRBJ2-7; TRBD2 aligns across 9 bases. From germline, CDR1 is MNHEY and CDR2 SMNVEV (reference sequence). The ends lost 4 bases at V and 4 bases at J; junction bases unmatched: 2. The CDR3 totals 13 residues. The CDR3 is CASSWREGYEQYF. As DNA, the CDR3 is TGTGCCAGCAGTTGGCGGGAGGGATACGAGCAGTACTTC.

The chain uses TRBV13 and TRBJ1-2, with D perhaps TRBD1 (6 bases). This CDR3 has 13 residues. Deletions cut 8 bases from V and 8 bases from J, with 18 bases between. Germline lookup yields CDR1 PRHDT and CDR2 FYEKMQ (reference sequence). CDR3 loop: CASRPLGAYGYTF. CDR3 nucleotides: TGTGCCAGCCGACCTTTGGGGGCGTACGGCTACACCTTC.

Here the CDR3 reads CASSLDRKNIQYF. The CDR3 DNA reads TGTGCCAGCAGCTTAGACAGAAAAAACATTCAGTACTTC. V usage is TRBV5-4 and J usage is TRBJ2-4, with D possibly matching TRBD1 (5 bases). The CDR3 length is 13 residues. Between the trimmed V and J ends, which lost 2 bases and 4 bases, there was a span of 7 bases. CDR1 SGHNT and CDR2 YYREEE come from the germline V gene (reference sequence).

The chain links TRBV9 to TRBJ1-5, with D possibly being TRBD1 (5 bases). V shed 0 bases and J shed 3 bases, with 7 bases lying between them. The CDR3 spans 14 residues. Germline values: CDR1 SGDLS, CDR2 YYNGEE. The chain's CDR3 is CASSVGGTNQPQHF. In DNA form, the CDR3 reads TGTGCCAGCAGCGTAGGGGGCACCAATCAGCCCCAGCATTTT.

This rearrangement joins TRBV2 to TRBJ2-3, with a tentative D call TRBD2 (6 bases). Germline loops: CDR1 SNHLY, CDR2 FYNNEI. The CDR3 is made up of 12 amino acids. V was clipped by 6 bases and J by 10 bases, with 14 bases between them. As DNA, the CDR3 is TGTGCCAGCAGAGTAGCGGTAGGGGCGCAGTATTTT. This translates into CASRVAVGAQYF.

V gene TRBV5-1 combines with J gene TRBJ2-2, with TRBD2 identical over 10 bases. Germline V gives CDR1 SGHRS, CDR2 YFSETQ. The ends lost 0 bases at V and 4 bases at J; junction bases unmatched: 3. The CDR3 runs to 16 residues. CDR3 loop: CASSLGLAGVTGELFF. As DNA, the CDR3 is TGCGCCAGCAGCTTGGGGCTAGCGGGAGTCACCGGGGAGCTGTTTTTT.

DNA of the CDR3: TGTGCCACCAGTGGACCCACAGGGGGCGCGGGCTATGGCTACACCTTC. It codes for CATSGPTGGAGYGYTF. This chain connects TRBV24-1 to TRBJ1-2, with 9 positions matching TRBD1. This CDR3 has 16 residues. The junction had 10 bases not matched to a gene; V was cut back by 5 bases and J by 4 bases. Per germline, CDR1 KGHDR and CDR2 SFDVKD.

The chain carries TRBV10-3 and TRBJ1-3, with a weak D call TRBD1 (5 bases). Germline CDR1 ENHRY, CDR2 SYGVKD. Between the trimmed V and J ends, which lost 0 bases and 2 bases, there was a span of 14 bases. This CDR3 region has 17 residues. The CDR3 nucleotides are TGTGCCATCAGTGAGTCGGGTAGGGACTTAACTGGAAACACCATATATTTT. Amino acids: CAISESGRDLTGNTIYF.

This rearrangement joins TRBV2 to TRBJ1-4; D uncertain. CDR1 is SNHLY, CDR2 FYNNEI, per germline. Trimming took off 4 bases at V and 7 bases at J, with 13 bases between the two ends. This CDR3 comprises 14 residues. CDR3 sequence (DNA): TGTGCCAGCAGTGTAAGAGGGTCCAGTGAAAAACTGTTTTTT. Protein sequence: CASSVRGSSEKLFF.

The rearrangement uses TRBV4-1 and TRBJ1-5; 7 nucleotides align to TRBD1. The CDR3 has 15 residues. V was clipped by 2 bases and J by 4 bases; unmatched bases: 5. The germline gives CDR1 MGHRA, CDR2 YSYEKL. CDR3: CASSQTGTENQPQHF. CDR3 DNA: TGCGCCAGCAGCCAAACCGGGACAGAAAATCAGCCCCAGCATTTT.

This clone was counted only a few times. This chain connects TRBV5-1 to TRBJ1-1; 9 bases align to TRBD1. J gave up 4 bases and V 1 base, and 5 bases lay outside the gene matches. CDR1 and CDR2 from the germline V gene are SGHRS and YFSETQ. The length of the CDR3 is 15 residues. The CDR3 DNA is TGCGCCAGCAGCTTGTCTGGGACAGGGCTCACTGAAGCTTTCTTT. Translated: CASSLSGTGLTEAFF.

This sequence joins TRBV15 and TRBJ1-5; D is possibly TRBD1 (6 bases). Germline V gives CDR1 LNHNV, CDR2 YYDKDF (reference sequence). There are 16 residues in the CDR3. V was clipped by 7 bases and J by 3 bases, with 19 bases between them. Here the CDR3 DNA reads TGTGCCACCAACACAGGAGGAACAGGGCCCAATCAGCCCCAGCATTTT. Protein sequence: CATNTGGTGPNQPQHF.

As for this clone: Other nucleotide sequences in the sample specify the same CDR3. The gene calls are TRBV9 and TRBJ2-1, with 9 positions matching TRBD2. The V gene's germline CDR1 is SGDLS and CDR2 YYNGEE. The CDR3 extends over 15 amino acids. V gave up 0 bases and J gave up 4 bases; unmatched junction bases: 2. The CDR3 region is CASSVGLAEYNEQFF. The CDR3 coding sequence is TGTGCCAGCAGCGTAGGACTAGCGGAGTACAATGAGCAGTTCTTC.

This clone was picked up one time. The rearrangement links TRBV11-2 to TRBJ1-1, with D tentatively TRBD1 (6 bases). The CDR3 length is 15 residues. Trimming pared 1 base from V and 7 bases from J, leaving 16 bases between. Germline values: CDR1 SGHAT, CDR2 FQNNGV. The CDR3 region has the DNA TGTGCCAGCAGCTTAGTTCTTGGGGGCCAGTTTGAAGCTTTCTTT. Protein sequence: CASSLVLGGQFEAFF.

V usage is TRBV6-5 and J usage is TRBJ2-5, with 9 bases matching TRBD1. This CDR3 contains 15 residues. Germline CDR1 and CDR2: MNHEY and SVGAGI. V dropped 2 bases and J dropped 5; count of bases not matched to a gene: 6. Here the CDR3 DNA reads TGTGCCAGCAGTTACAGACAGGGGGTCCGGGAGACCCAGTACTTC. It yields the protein CASSYRQGVRETQYF.

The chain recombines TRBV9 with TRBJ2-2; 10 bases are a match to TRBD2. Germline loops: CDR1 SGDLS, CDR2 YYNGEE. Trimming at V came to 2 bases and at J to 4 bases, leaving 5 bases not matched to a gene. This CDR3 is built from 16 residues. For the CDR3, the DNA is TGTGCCAGCAGCGTCCTAGCGGGAGTTGTCACCGGGGAGCTGTTTTTT. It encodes CASSVLAGVVTGELFF.

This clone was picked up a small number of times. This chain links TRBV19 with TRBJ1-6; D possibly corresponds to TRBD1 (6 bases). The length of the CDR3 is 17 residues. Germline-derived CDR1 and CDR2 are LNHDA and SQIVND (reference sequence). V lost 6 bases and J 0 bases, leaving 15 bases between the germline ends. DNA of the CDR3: TGTGCCAGTAGGAGTTCGGGACAAAGCTCCTATAATTCACCCCTCCACTTT. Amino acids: CASRSSGQSSYNSPLHF.

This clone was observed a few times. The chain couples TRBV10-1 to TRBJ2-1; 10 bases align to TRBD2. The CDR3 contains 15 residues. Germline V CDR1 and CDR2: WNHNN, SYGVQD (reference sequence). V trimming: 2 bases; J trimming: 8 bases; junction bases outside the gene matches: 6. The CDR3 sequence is CASSERRSGGDEQFF. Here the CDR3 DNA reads TGCGCCAGCAGTGAGAGAAGAAGCGGGGGGGATGAGCAGTTCTTC.

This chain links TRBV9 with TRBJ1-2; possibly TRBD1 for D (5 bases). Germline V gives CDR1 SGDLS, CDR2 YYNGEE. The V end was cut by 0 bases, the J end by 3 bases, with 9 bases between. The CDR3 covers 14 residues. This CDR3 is CASSVGTGDYGYTF. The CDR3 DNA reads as TGTGCCAGCAGCGTAGGTACGGGGGACTATGGCTACACCTTC.

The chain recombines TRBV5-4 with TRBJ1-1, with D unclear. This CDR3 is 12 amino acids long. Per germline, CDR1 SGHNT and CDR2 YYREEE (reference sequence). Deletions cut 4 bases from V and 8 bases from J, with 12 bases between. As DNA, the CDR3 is TGTGCCAGCAGCCTTGGGAGGCGGGAAGCTTTCTTT. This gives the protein CASSLGRREAFF.

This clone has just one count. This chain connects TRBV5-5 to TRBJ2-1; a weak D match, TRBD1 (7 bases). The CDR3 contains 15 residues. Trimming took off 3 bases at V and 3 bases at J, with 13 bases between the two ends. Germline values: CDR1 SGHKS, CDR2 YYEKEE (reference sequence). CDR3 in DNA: TGTGCCAGCAGCTCTTCAGGGGGAGGCTACAATGAGCAGTTCTTC. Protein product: CASSSSGGGYNEQFF.

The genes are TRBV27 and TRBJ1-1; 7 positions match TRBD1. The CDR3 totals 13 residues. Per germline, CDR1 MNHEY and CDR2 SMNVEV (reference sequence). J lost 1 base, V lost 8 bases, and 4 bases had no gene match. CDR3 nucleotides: TGTGCCAGCGGGTCAGGGGGGAACACTGAAGCTTTCTTT. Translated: CASGSGGNTEAFF.

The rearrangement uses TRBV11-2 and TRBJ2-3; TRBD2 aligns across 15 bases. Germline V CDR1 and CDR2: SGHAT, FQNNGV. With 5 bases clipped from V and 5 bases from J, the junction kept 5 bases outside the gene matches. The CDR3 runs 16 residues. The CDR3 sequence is CASSLRTSGGGDTQYF. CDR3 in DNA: TGTGCCAGCAGCCTCCGGACTAGCGGGGGGGGAGATACGCAGTATTTT.

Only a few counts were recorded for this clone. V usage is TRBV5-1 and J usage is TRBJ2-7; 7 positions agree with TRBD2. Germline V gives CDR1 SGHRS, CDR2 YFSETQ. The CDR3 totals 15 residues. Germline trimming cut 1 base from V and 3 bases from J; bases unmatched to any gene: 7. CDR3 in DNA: TGCGCCAGCAGCTTGTCTCCGACTAGCATCTACGAGCAGTACTTC. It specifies CASSLSPTSIYEQYF.